This TCR beta chain comes out of a study of blood T cell repertoires in COVID-19. Study-wide context: Donors in the United States, Italy and Spain gave samples during acute or convalescent COVID-19. The analysed material was cDNA or gDNA that came from T cells, B-cell-depleted T cells, or PBMCs.

Per the study methods: Reference gene primer amplification gave nucleated cell count estimates. Sequencing was performed with immunoSEQ multiplex PCR; in TCRdb, only in-frame clones are kept and a portion is missing. V, J and clone size are those of that table, while D and trimming were read from the DNA. The sample has a few hundred thousand clones, 70% to 90% seen once. The CDR3 spans 12 residues. The V gene lost 3 bases and the J gene lost 7 bases, with 8 bases spanning the gap. CDR1 is LNHDA and CDR2 is SQIVND in the germline V gene (reference sequence). A few counts support this clone. The sample taken for sequencing was peripheral blood. The origin of this receptor is a woman aged 45-60 years with COVID-19, enrolled during active disease. V usage is TRBV19 and J usage is TRBJ2-3, with a possible D match to TRBD1 (6 bases). CDR3 protein: CASSITGNTQYF. The CDR3, as DNA: TGTGCCAGTAGTATTACAGGGAATACGCAGTATTTT.